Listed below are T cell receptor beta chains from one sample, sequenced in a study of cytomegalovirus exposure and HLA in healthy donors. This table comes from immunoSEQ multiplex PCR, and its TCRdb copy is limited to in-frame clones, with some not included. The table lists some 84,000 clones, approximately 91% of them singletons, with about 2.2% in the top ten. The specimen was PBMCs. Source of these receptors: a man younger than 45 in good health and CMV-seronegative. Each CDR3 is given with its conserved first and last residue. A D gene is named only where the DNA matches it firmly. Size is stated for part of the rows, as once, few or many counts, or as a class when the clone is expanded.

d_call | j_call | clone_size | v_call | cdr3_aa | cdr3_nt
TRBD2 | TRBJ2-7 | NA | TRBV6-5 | CASSDFGGYEQYF | TGTGCCAGCAGTGACTTCGGGGGGTACGAGCAGTACTTC
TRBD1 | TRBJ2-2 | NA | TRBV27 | CASTTGATGELFF | TGTGCCAGCACCACAGGGGCTACCGGGGAGCTGTTTTTT
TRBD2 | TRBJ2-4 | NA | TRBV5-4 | CASSPDLADIQYF | TGTGCCAGCAGCCCGGACCTAGCGGACATTCAGTACTTC
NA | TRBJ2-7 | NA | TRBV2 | CASNPPVRNEQYF | TGTGCCAGCAACCCCCCGGTCAGGAACGAGCAGTACTTC
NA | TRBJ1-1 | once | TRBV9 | CASTVNTEAFF | TGTGCCAGCACGGTGAACACTGAAGCTTTCTTT
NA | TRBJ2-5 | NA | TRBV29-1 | CSVDGFTDATAGIHIVAQYF | TGCAGCGTTGACGGTTTTACCGACGCAACAGCCGGGATCCACATCGTGGCCCAGTACTTC
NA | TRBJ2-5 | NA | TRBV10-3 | CAISADRQETQYF | TGTGCCATCAGTGCCGACAGGCAAGAGACCCAGTACTTC
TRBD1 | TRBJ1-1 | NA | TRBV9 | CASSVDRGRPENTEAFF | TGTGCCAGCAGCGTCGACAGGGGAAGACCAGAGAACACTGAAGCTTTCTTT
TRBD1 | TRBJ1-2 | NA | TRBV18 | CASSLGQGAFDYGYTF | TGTGCCAGCTCACTGGGACAGGGGGCTTTCGACTATGGCTACACCTTC
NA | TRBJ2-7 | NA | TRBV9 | CASSSKGGAASYEQYF | TGTGCCAGCAGCTCGAAGGGGGGGGCCGCATCCTACGAGCAGTACTTC
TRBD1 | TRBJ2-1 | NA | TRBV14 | CASSQDDRGSYNEQFF | TGTGCCAGCAGCCAAGACGACAGGGGCTCCTACAATGAGCAGTTCTTC
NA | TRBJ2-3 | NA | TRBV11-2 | CASSLWAGAPDTQYF | TGTGCCAGCAGCTTATGGGCAGGGGCTCCAGATACGCAGTATTTT
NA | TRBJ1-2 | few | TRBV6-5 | CASSLDSYGYTF | TGTGCCAGCAGTTTGGACAGCTATGGCTACACCTTC
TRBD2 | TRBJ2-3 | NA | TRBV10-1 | CASSVRGLAGARTDTQYF | TGCGCCAGCAGTGTAAGAGGACTAGCGGGAGCCCGCACAGATACGCAGTATTTT
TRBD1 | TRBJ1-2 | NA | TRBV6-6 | CASSRLGQEIGYTF | TGTGCCAGCAGCCGACTAGGACAGGAGATTGGCTACACCTTC
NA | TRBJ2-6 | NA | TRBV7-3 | CASVTTGANVLTF | TGTGCCAGCGTTACAACTGGGGCCAACGTCCTGACTTTC
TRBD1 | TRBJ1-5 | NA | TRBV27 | CASSLGTGHQPQHF | TGTGCCAGCAGTTTAGGGACAGGCCATCAGCCCCAGCATTTT
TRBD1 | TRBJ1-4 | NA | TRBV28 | CASSHDRELLFF | TGTGCCAGCAGTCACGACAGGGAATTACTGTTTTTT
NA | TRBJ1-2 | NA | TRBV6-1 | CASSENRANGYTF | TGTGCCAGCAGTGAAAACAGAGCTAATGGCTACACCTTC
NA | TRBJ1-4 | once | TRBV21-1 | CASSNFGPESNEKLFF | TGTGCCAGCAGCAACTTTGGGCCAGAATCTAATGAAAAACTGTTTTTT
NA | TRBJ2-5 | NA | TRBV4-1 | CASSQDRGTQETQYF | TGCGCCAGCAGCCAAGACAGGGGAACACAAGAGACCCAGTACTTC
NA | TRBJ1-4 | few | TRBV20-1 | CSAPINEKLFF | TGCAGTGCCCCAATTAATGAAAAACTGTTTTTT
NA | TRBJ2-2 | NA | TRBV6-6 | CASSQANTGELFF | TGTGCCAGCAGCCAAGCAAACACCGGGGAGCTGTTTTTT
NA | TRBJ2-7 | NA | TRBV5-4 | CASSLAAGTSSYEQYF | TGTGCCAGCAGCTTGGCGGCGGGGACCAGCTCCTACGAGCAGTACTTC
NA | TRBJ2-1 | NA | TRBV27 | CASSLGLWGEQFF | TGTGCCAGCAGTTTAGGACTATGGGGTGAGCAGTTCTTC
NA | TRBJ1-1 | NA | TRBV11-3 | CASSRDGGEAFF | TGTGCCAGCAGCAGAGACGGGGGTGAGGCTTTCTTT
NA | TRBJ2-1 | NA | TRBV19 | CASSIGLAQTYSYNEQFF | TGTGCCAGTAGTATTGGCCTAGCACAGACTTATTCCTACAATGAGCAGTTCTTC
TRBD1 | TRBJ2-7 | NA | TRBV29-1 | CSVEIGQGEAAYEQYF | TGCAGCGTTGAGATTGGACAGGGAGAAGCCGCCTACGAGCAGTACTTC
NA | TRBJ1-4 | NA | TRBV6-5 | CASTPFGGREKLFF | TGTGCCAGCACCCCATTCGGGGGAAGGGAAAAACTGTTTTTT
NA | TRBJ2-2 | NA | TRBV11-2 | CASSLLSGLLPNTGELFF | TGTGCCAGCAGCTTATTGAGCGGGCTCCTACCGAACACCGGGGAGCTGTTTTTT
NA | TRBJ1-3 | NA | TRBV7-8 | CASSLVRAGNTIYF | TGTGCCAGCAGCTTAGTCAGGGCTGGAAACACCATATATTTT
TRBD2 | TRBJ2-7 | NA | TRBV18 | CASSPNDLLAGVVYEQYF | TGTGCCAGCTCACCGAATGATCTCCTAGCGGGAGTGGTTTACGAGCAGTACTTC
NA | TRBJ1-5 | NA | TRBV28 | CASNGVNAGDQPQHF | TGTGCCAGCAATGGGGTTAATGCGGGAGATCAGCCCCAGCATTTT
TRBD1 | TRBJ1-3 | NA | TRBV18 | CASSPSTGEFIGNTIYF | TGTGCCAGCTCACCATCGACAGGGGAGTTTATTGGAAACACCATATATTTT
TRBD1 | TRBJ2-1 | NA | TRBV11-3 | CASSLGSRDREGDVYNEQFF | TGTGCCAGCAGCTTAGGTTCCCGGGACAGGGAGGGTGACGTTTACAATGAGCAGTTCTTC
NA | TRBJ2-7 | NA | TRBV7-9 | CASSLRQDHEQYF | TGTGCCAGCAGCTTGAGACAGGACCACGAGCAGTACTTC
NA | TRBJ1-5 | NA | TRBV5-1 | CASSPGTNSNQPQHF | TGCGCCAGCAGCCCCGGGACAAATAGCAATCAGCCCCAGCATTTT
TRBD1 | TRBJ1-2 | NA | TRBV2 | CASSEQGLGGYTF | TGTGCCAGCAGCGAACAGGGGCTAGGTGGCTACACCTTC
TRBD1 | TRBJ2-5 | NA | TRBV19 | CASSSFRGLQETQYF | TGTGCCAGTAGTTCATTCAGGGGGTTGCAAGAGACCCAGTACTTC
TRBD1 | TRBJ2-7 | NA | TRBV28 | CATTGSRNEQYF | TGTGCCACGACAGGGTCGCGGAATGAGCAGTACTTC